The 3 T cell receptor beta chains below were found in one sample sequenced in a study of blood T cells in healthy people across ages. Through a sample-barcoded 5' primer and a J-beta primer mix, a second PCR was run for roughly 7 to 12 cycles. Using its own MiXCR run on the 5' RACE reads, TCRdb lists one record per CDR3 protein. Among 350,000 to 450,000 distinct CDR3 sequences listed, 50% to 60% were seen once. Sequenced sample: blood. Receptors originate from a man aged 60-69 years in good health.

The chain combines TRBV28 with TRBJ1-2; 9 positions agree with TRBD1. Germline values: CDR1 MDHEN, CDR2 SYDVKM. V gave up 2 bases and J gave up 10 bases; unmatched junction bases: 2. The CDR3 length is 12 residues. The CDR3 sequence is CASSLRDRAYTF. Written as DNA, the CDR3 is TGTGCCAGCAGTTTACGGGACAGGGCCTACACCTTC.

The rearrangement joins TRBV6-5 to TRBJ2-5, with D perhaps assigned TRBD1 or TRBD2 (6 bases each). Between the trimmed V and J ends, which lost 7 bases and 11 bases, there was a span of 20 bases. There are 13 residues in the CDR3. Germline V CDR1 and CDR2: MNHEY, SVGAGI. CDR3 in DNA: TGTGCCAGCACCCTAGGGGGGTACAATGAGCAGTACTTC. Protein product: CASTLGGYNEQYF.

This chain links TRBV29-1 with TRBJ2-7; a possible D gene is TRBD1 (5 bases). The V and J ends lost 0 bases and 5 bases respectively, with 23 bases between them. This CDR3 comprises 17 residues. CDR1 and CDR2 (germline): SQVTM, ANQGSEA. The CDR3 nucleotides read TGCAGCGTTGAAGATCGGACCGTTGCAGGGTATGTCAACGAGCAGTACTTC. It specifies CSVEDRTVAGYVNEQYF.